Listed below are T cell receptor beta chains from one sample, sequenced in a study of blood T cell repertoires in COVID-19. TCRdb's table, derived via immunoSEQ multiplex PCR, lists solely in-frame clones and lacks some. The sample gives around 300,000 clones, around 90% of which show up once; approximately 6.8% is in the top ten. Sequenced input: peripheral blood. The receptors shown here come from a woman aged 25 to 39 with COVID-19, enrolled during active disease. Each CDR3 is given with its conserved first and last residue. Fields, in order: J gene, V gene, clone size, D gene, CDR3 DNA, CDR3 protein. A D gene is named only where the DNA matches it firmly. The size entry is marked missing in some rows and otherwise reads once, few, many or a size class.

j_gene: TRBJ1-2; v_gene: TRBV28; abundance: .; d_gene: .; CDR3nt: TGTGCCAGCAGTTTAGCGGGGCTTAAATTCTATGGCTACACCTTC; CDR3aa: CASSLAGLKFYGYTF
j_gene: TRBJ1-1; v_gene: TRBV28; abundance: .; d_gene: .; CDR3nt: TGTGCCAGCAGTTTAGAACAGGGTTTTATATCGGCTTTCTTT; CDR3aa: CASSLEQGFISAFF
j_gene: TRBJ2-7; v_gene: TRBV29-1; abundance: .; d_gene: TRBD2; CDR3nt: TGCAGCGTTGAAGCCCCGGGGGGGAGCTCCTACGAGCAGTACTTC; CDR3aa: CSVEAPGGSSYEQYF
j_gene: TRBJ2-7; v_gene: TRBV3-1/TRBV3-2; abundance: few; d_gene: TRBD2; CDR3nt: TGTGCCAGCAGCCGGACTAGCGGCTTCTACGAGCAGTACTTC; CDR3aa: CASSRTSGFYEQYF
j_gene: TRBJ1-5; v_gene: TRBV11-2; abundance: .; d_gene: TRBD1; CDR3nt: TGTGCCAGCTCCCGGGGCAGGGGGCAATTTCAGCCCCAGCATTTT; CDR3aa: CASSRGRGQFQPQHF
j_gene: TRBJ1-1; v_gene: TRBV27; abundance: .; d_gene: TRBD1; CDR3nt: TGTGCCAGCAGTACCCCCGGGACAGGCCTGAACACTGAAGCTTTCTTT; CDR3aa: CASSTPGTGLNTEAFF
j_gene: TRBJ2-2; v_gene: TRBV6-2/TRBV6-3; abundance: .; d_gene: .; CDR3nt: TGTGCCAGCAGTTACTTCACAGGGAAAGCCACCGGGGAGCTGTTTTTT; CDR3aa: CASSYFTGKATGELFF
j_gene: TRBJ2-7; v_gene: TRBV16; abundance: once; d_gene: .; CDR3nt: TGTGCCAGCAGCCAAGGCAGGGGGGAGTACTTC; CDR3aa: CASSQGRGEYF
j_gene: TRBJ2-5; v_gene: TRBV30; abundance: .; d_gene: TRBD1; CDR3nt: TGTGCCTGGAGTGTCCTGGGACAGCGAGGAGAGACCCAGTACTTC; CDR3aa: CAWSVLGQRGETQYF
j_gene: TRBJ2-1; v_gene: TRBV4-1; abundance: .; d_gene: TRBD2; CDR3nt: TGCGCCAGCAGCCCTACTAGCGGGAGACACCTTCAGCAGTTCTTC; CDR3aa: CASSPTSGRHLQQFF